The clone carrying this T cell receptor (beta chain) was observed a handful of times. The antigen remains unidentified. These data originate in a study of OX40 agonist ivuxolimab in advanced cancers. Study context: Treatment received earlier with anti-PD-1, anti-PD-L1 or anti-CTLA-4 agents was allowed, and 40% had some.

Overall study findings and caveats: Clonal expansion from baseline to week 6 occurred in both CD4+ and CD8+ T cells. Among some nonresponders, normalized T-cell clonal expansion was also low. Expanded peripheral T cells had an undetermined antigen specificity.

CDR1 is LNHDA, CDR2 SQIVND, per germline (reference sequence). This CDR3 has 13 amino acids. The J segment lost 4 bases and the V segment lost 5 bases, leaving 4 bases of the junction unmatched. Method: immunoSEQ multiplex PCR; TCRdb's copy keeps in-frame clones and lacks some. This table holds tens of thousands of clones, 89% found once. The material was CD4+ or CD8+ T cells sorted from blood, obtained in a trial of the OX40 agonist ivuxolimab. The sequence was collected from an adult with an advanced solid tumor such as melanoma, head and neck, liver or kidney cancer. The chain employs TRBV19 and TRBJ1-2; 7 bases are shared with TRBD1. CDR3 DNA: TGTGCCAGTAGTGGGAGGGACAGCTATGGCTACACCTTC. It encodes CASSGRDSYGYTF.